Listed below are T cell receptor beta chains from one sample, sequenced in a study of memory CD4+ T cells and cytomegalovirus serostatus. Produced via immunoSEQ multiplex PCR; TCRdb's table is partial and in-frame only. The sample includes about 58,000 clones, approximately 82% of them seen just once. The specimen was memory CD4+ T cells from blood. The receptors were gathered from an adult in good health and CMV-seronegative. Some clones in this sample may be carry-over from other donors' samples. The CDR3 runs from the conserved cysteine through the conserved F or W. The order of the fields is J gene, V gene, D gene, clone size, CDR3 DNA, CDR3 protein. D genes are given only for firm matches. Size is omitted from some rows. Given values are once, few, many or a class for expanded clones.

>TRBJ1-1|TRBV5-1|NA|NA
TGCGCCAGCAGCTCGGTCCCGACAAACACTGAAGCTTTCTTT
CASSSVPTNTEAFF
>TRBJ1-5|TRBV19|NA|NA
TGTGCCAGTAGTCCAACAGGGCAGCCCCAGCATTTT
CASSPTGQPQHF
>TRBJ2-3|TRBV29-1|NA|NA
TGCAGCGCCCCTTACATTGGCACAGATACGCAGTATTTT
CSAPYIGTDTQYF
>TRBJ2-7|TRBV7-2|NA|NA
TGTGCCAGCAGCCGGGGGGCGGGAGTGGGGCTCGAGCAGTACTTC
CASSRGAGVGLEQYF
>TRBJ1-5|TRBV30|NA|NA
TGTGCCTGGAGTCAAGATAGCAATCAGCCCCAGCATTTT
CAWSQDSNQPQHF
>TRBJ1-6|TRBV5-1|NA|once
TGCGCCAGCAGCGCGTTGGACGGCCTCGGGAATCCACCCCTCCACTTT
CASSALDGLGNPPLHF
>TRBJ2-5|TRBV5-1|NA|NA
TGCGCCAGCAGCTTGTTGGGCAGGGGACAAGAGACCCAGTACTTC
CASSLLGRGQETQYF
>TRBJ2-5|TRBV10-1|TRBD2|NA
TGCGCCAGCAGTGAGTCGTCGCTAGCGGGACAAGAGACCCAGTACTTC
CASSESSLAGQETQYF
>TRBJ2-7|TRBV27|NA|NA
TGTGCCAGCAGTTTGAGACAGCAAGCCTACGAGCAGTACTTC
CASSLRQQAYEQYF
>TRBJ1-5|TRBV7-8|NA|NA
TGTGCCAGCAGCAAGACAGACAATCAGCCCCAGCATTTT
CASSKTDNQPQHF
>TRBJ2-2|TRBV29-1|NA|few
TGCAGCGCTGTTCCGGGACACGCGAACACCGGGGAGCTGTTTTTT
CSAVPGHANTGELFF
>TRBJ1-2|TRBV29-1|NA|NA
TGCAGCGTTATTACCCCCTTTAGGACGGAGTCCATAGGCTACACCTTC
CSVITPFRTESIGYTF
>TRBJ1-3|TRBV2|TRBD1|NA
TGTGCCAGCAGTGAGGACAGGGTGAAAAACACCATATATTTT
CASSEDRVKNTIYF
>TRBJ1-1|TRBV7-2|TRBD1|once
TGTGCCAGCAGCTTACGGTTTGACAGGGGGAACACTGAAGCTTTCTTT
CASSLRFDRGNTEAFF
>TRBJ1-6|TRBV5-4|TRBD1|NA
TGTGCCAGCAGCTTGGAAGGAGGGGGCGGGTCACCCCTCCACTTT
CASSLEGGGGSPLHF
>TRBJ2-1|TRBV10-3|TRBD2|NA
TGTGCCATCAGTGGGAGACTAGCGGAAGATGAGCAGTTCTTC
CAISGRLAEDEQFF
>TRBJ2-3|TRBV7-3|NA|NA
TGTGCCAGCAGCTGGAACTCTCGGGATACGCAGTATTTT
CASSWNSRDTQYF
>TRBJ2-5|TRBV30|TRBD2|NA
TGTGCCTGGGGACTAGCGGGAGTCCCAGAGACCCAGTACTTC
CAWGLAGVPETQYF
>TRBJ1-2|TRBV9|NA|NA
TGTGCCAGCAGCGTAGGGCGGGCAGGGGATGGCTACACCTTC
CASSVGRAGDGYTF
>TRBJ2-7|TRBV11-2|NA|NA
TGTGCCAGCAGCAGGGAACCCGTCTACGAGCAGTACTTC
CASSREPVYEQYF
>TRBJ1-2|TRBV5-1|NA|few
TGCGCCAGCAGCTCGACCAACTATGGCTACACCTTC
CASSSTNYGYTF
>TRBJ2-5|TRBV7-7|TRBD1|NA
TGTGCCAGCAGCTTAACGGTGGAGGACAGGATGGGGGAGACCCAGTACTTC
CASSLTVEDRMGETQYF
>TRBJ2-5|TRBV7-2|NA|few
TGTGCCAGCAGCTTTCAAACGGGAGAGACCCAGTACTTC
CASSFQTGETQYF
>TRBJ1-1|TRBV18|TRBD1|NA
TGTGCCAGCTCACCGCTCGACAGGGGGCAAATTGAAGCTTTCTTT
CASSPLDRGQIEAFF
>TRBJ1-3|TRBV5-1|TRBD1|NA
TGCGCCAGCAGCTTGGGACAGGGGGGCTCGAACACCATATATTTT
CASSLGQGGSNTIYF
>TRBJ1-5|TRBV6-6|NA|NA
TGTGCCAGCAGTGCAGGCAGCCATCAGCCCCAGCATTTT
CASSAGSHQPQHF
>TRBJ2-7|TRBV2|NA|NA
TGTGCCAGCAACCCCCTGGGCTACGAGCAGTACTTC
CASNPLGYEQYF
>TRBJ1-1|TRBV11-1|TRBD1|few
TGTGCCAGCAGCTTATTTCGGGACAGGGCAAACACTGAAGCTTTCTTT
CASSLFRDRANTEAFF
>TRBJ1-1|TRBV9|NA|NA
TGTGCCAGCAGCCCCCGGGCCGGGAGTACTGAAGCTTTCTTT
CASSPRAGSTEAFF
>TRBJ2-7|TRBV27|NA|NA
TGTGCCAGCAGTTCCTGGACCAGACCCGAGCAGTACTTC
CASSSWTRPEQYF
>TRBJ1-2|TRBV23-1|TRBD1|NA
TGCGCCAGCAGTCAATCCGGCGACAGGGCTAACTATGGCTACACCTTC
CASSQSGDRANYGYTF
>TRBJ2-3|TRBV9|NA|NA
TGTGCCAGCAGCGCGTCTAGGGTGAGGGCAGATACGCAGTATTTT
CASSASRVRADTQYF
>TRBJ2-1|TRBV19|NA|NA
TGTGCCAGTAGTATAGACTGGACAGCTAATGAGCAGTTCTTC
CASSIDWTANEQFF
>TRBJ1-2|TRBV5-1|TRBD1|NA
TGCGCCAGCAGCTTGAGGTTGCAGGGGGCGAAAGGCTACACCTTC
CASSLRLQGAKGYTF
>TRBJ2-3|TRBV2|NA|NA
TGTGCCAGCAGTGCCGTACTAGCTACAGATACGCAGTATTTT
CASSAVLATDTQYF
>TRBJ2-5|TRBV6-1|NA|NA
TGTGCCAGCAGTGATATCTACCAAGAGACCCAGTACTTC
CASSDIYQETQYF
>TRBJ1-2|TRBV27|NA|NA
TGTGCCAGCAGTTTGGGCTCCCAGGGAATCTATGGCTACACCTTC
CASSLGSQGIYGYTF
>TRBJ1-2|TRBV7-2|TRBD1|NA
TGTGCCAGCAGCGGGAGACAGGGAAGGGACTATGGCTACACCTTC
CASSGRQGRDYGYTF
>TRBJ2-7|TRBV4-1|NA|few
TGCGCCAGCAGCCGTCTGGTCCAGAGCTCCTACGAGCAGTACTTC
CASSRLVQSSYEQYF
>TRBJ2-7|TRBV21-1|NA|few
TGTGCCAGCAGCAAGGGACTAGGCTGCTACGAGCAGTACTTC
CASSKGLGCYEQYF
>TRBJ1-2|TRBV9|TRBD1|NA
TGTGCCAGCAGCGTGGGGGACAGCGGCAACTATGGCTACACCTTC
CASSVGDSGNYGYTF
>TRBJ1-3|TRBV29-1|NA|NA
TGCAGCGTTGGGGAGGGGTTATCGAACACCATATATTTT
CSVGEGLSNTIYF
>TRBJ2-7|TRBV4-1|TRBD2|once
TGCGCCAGCAGCCAAAATCATAATAGCGGGAAATCCTACGAGCAGTACTTC
CASSQNHNSGKSYEQYF
>TRBJ1-5|TRBV6-1|TRBD1|NA
TGTGCCAGCAGTGAAGAGGGGGCTTGGGGACAGCCCCAGCATTTT
CASSEEGAWGQPQHF
>TRBJ2-1|TRBV4-2|TRBD2|NA
TGTGCCAGCAGCCAAGAGCTAGCGGGAGTACGCAATGAGCAGTTCTTC
CASSQELAGVRNEQFF
>TRBJ1-2|TRBV7-9|NA|once
TGTGCCAGCAGCTTACGGGGGGGCTATGGCTACACCTTC
CASSLRGGYGYTF